What follows are 22 T cell receptor beta chains derived from one specimen sequenced in a study of graft-versus-host responses after intestinal transplantation. The protocol was immunoSEQ multiplex PCR, while the TCRdb copy is restricted to in-frame clones and leaves out a portion. The sample shows 80,000 to 100,000 clones, under 90% of them seen only once. These receptors have no identified antigens. Here the sequenced sample was unstimulated CD4+ T cells sorted from spleen or lymph node cells, taken before intestinal transplant. The receptors were sampled from a human donor who received an intestinal transplant.

V usage is TRBV28 and J usage is TRBJ1-2; 9 bases agree with TRBD1. The J segment lost 4 bases and the V segment lost 5 bases, leaving 2 bases of the junction unmatched. Germline CDR1 MDHEN, CDR2 SYDVKM. The CDR3 is 13 residues long. CDR3 sequence: CASSQTGGYGYTF. CDR3 nucleotides: TGTGCCAGCAGTCAGACAGGGGGCTATGGCTACACCTTC.

This chain uses TRBV9 with TRBJ1-2; D perhaps matches TRBD1 (5 bases). The CDR3 runs to 14 residues. Trimming left V 4 bases short and J 7 bases short, with 17 bases between. Looked up from germline, CDR1 is SGDLS and CDR2 is YYNGEE. CDR3: CASSPGHVTSGYTF. CDR3 bases: TGTGCCAGCAGCCCAGGACACGTTACGAGTGGCTACACCTTC.

The genes are TRBV9 and TRBJ1-6; TRBD1 might be the D (5 bases). Deletions cut 6 bases from V and 7 bases from J, with 14 bases between. Germline V lookup: CDR1 SGDLS, CDR2 YYNGEE. The CDR3 runs 14 residues. The DNA for the CDR3 is TGTGCCAGCAACCACGACAGCCCAAATTCACCCCTCCACTTT. Residues: CASNHDSPNSPLHF.

J is TRBJ2-7 and V is TRBV6-1; D may be TRBD2 (6 bases). The CDR3 extends over 15 amino acids. V was trimmed by 3 bases and J by 6 bases, leaving 18 bases between them. CDR1 is MNHNS and CDR2 is SASEGT in the germline V gene. CDR3 in DNA: TGTGCCAGCAGTGAGGGCTTTGCTAGCGTCGGCGAGCAGTACTTC. It yields the protein CASSEGFASVGEQYF.

The sample holds a few counts of this clone. The chain combines TRBV7-9 with TRBJ2-3, with 7 bases fitting TRBD2. The germline V gene encodes CDR1 SEHNR and CDR2 FQNEAQ (reference sequence). The CDR3 has 15 residues. V dropped 1 base and J dropped 1; count of bases not matched to a gene: 2. The CDR3 region is CASSLVAGGTDTQYF. CDR3 coding DNA: TGTGCCAGCAGCTTAGTGGCGGGGGGCACAGATACGCAGTATTTT.

The V call is TRBV7-8, the J call TRBJ2-5; 8 bases align to TRBD2. Germline CDR1 SGHVS, CDR2 FQNEAQ. This CDR3 region has 15 residues. V shed 2 bases and J 4 bases; nucleotides not matched to a gene: 6. The CDR3 reads CASSLPGGRGETQYF. In DNA form, the CDR3 reads TGTGCCAGCAGCTTACCGGGGGGGCGCGGAGAGACCCAGTACTTC.

J is TRBJ2-3 and V is TRBV11-3; TRBD1 might be the D (6 bases). V lost 1 base and J 5 bases, leaving 13 bases between the germline ends. Germline V CDR1 and CDR2: SGHNT, YENEEA. The CDR3 has 15 residues. As DNA, the CDR3 is TGTGCCAGCAGCTTAGGTCTGGGGGCGGGAGATACGCAGTATTTT. Translating it yields CASSLGLGAGDTQYF.

This chain uses TRBV2 with TRBJ1-2; a weak D match, TRBD1 (6 bases). Germline CDR1 SNHLY, CDR2 FYNNEI. The ends were cut back, 2 bases at V and 4 bases at J, with 17 bases in the middle. The CDR3 runs 16 residues. The CDR3 DNA is TGTGCCAGCAGTGAAATCCCCAGGGGTCCCCTCTATGGCTACACCTTC. Its protein product is CASSEIPRGPLYGYTF. Full variable domain (remainder filled in from reference TRBV2 and TRBJ1-2): EPEVTQTPSHQVTQMGQEVILRCVPISNHLYFYWYRQILGQKVEFLVSFYNNEISEKSEIFDDQFSVERPDGSNFTLKIRSTKLEDSAMYFCASSEIPRGPLYGYTFGSGTRLTVV.

V gene TRBV7-9 combines with J gene TRBJ1-3, with TRBD1 matching over 8 bases. This CDR3 region has 17 residues. The germline CDR1 and CDR2 sequences are SEHNR and FQNEAQ (reference sequence). J lost 1 base, V lost 5 bases, and 10 bases had no gene match. In DNA form, the CDR3 reads TGTGCCAGCAGCCCCCGGGACAGGTCGACATCTGGAAACACCATATATTTT. Translating gives CASSPRDRSTSGNTIYF.

The V gene is TRBV11-1, the J gene TRBJ1-2; D is undetermined. Per germline, CDR1 SGHAT and CDR2 FQDESV (reference sequence). Trimming cost V 5 bases and J 2 bases, with 9 bases left between them. The CDR3 covers 13 residues. The CDR3 DNA follows: TGTGCCAGCAGCACCACAGAGAACTATGGCTACACCTTC. Its translation is CASSTTENYGYTF.

This clone was observed a single time. This rearrangement joins TRBV29-1 to TRBJ2-3; 12 bases line up with TRBD2. V shed 6 bases, J shed 3 bases, and the junction held 19 bases outside the gene matches. Germline CDR1 reads SQVTM; CDR2 reads ANQGSEA. The CDR3 contains 19 residues. CDR3 coding DNA: TGCAGCGTCGAAACGCACGGGACTAGCGGGCGCCTCAATACAGATACGCAGTATTTT. It is translated as CSVETHGTSGRLNTDTQYF.

The chain is built from TRBV19 and TRBJ2-5, with 15 bases matching TRBD2. Trimming at V came to 6 bases and at J to 5 bases, leaving 4 bases not matched to a gene. The CDR3 loop spans 15 amino acids. The germline V gene encodes CDR1 LNHDA and CDR2 SQIVND (reference sequence). CDR3 sequence reads: CASSTGTSGGETQYF. CDR3 nucleotide sequence: TGTGCCAGTAGCACCGGGACTAGCGGGGGGGAGACCCAGTACTTC.

The rearrangement uses TRBV5-4 and TRBJ1-3, with D perhaps TRBD1 (5 bases). CDR1 is SGHNT and CDR2 is YYREEE in the germline V gene (reference sequence). The CDR3 extends over 15 amino acids. V was clipped by 0 bases and J by 2 bases, with 9 bases between them. In DNA, the CDR3 is TGTGCCAGCAGCTTGGGGAGGGGTCCTGGAAACACCATATATTTT. Its protein is CASSLGRGPGNTIYF.

The chain is built from TRBV11-2 and TRBJ2-7; the D gene is possibly TRBD1 (6 bases). V was cut by 5 bases and J by 3 bases, with 11 bases left in between. This CDR3 is 13 amino acids long. Germline CDR1 and CDR2: SGHAT and FQNNGV. CDR3 amino acids: CASSPTGNYEQYF. As DNA, the CDR3 is TGTGCCAGCAGCCCCACAGGGAACTACGAGCAGTACTTC.

The genes are TRBV5-1 and TRBJ1-1, with a weak D call TRBD1 (6 bases). CDR1 and CDR2 from the germline V gene are SGHRS and YFSETQ. V shed 6 bases and J shed 5 bases, with 14 bases lying between them. This CDR3 is 13 amino acids long. The CDR3: CASNMGAATEAFF. In DNA, the CDR3 is TGCGCCAGCAACATGGGGGCAGCGACTGAAGCTTTCTTT.

The CDR3 region is CASAPHGGIGGSPLHF. The CDR3 nucleotides are TGTGCTAGTGCCCCACATGGGGGGATCGGAGGCTCACCCCTCCACTTT. This sequence joins TRBV12-5 and TRBJ1-6; the D gene is possibly TRBD1 (5 bases). The CDR3 covers 16 residues. Trimming removed 7 bases at V and 10 bases at J, with 23 bases between. Looked up from germline, CDR1 is LGHNT and CDR2 is FRNRAP. The complete variable domain, with remaining parts taken from reference TRBV12-5 and TRBJ1-6, reads DARVTQTPRHKVTEMGQEVTMRCQPILGHNTVFWYRQTMMQGLELLAYFRNRAPLDDSGMPKDRFSAEMPDATLATLKIQPSEPRDSAVYFCASAPHGGIGGSPLHFGNGTRLTVT.

The CDR3 DNA reads as TGCGCCAGCAGCCCCAACCCGACAGGGATGAACACTGAAGCTTTCTTT. Its protein is CASSPNPTGMNTEAFF. The V gene is TRBV5-1, the J gene TRBJ1-1; 7 nucleotides agree with TRBD1. Germline assignment: CDR1 SGHRS and CDR2 YFSETQ. Trimming removed 4 bases from V and 0 bases from J; junction bases left unmatched: 9. The CDR3 loop spans 16 amino acids.

The V gene is TRBV6-5, the J gene TRBJ1-5; D is undetermined. The CDR3 sequence is 15 residues long. Trimming took 6 bases from V and 0 from J, leaving 12 bases between them. The germline gives CDR1 MNHEY, CDR2 SVGAGI. The CDR3 DNA reads as TGTGCCAGCAGGGTTGAAGGAGATAGCAATCAGCCCCAGCATTTT. Amino acids: CASRVEGDSNQPQHF.

V gene TRBV9 combines with J gene TRBJ1-1, with 8 bases identical to TRBD1. With V trimmed by 4 bases and J by 3 bases, 5 bases remained unmatched. From germline, CDR1 is SGDLS and CDR2 YYNGEE. This CDR3 contains 14 residues. CDR3 nucleotide sequence: TGTGCCAGCAGCTCCAGGGGGCATGACACTGAAGCTTTCTTT. This codes for CASSSRGHDTEAFF.

The chain joins TRBV18 to TRBJ1-3; 8 bases align to TRBD1. CDR3 length: 15 residues. The germline gives CDR1 KGHSH, CDR2 LQKENI. The V and J ends lost 3 bases and 4 bases, in that order; junction bases with no gene match: 5. CDR3 nucleotide sequence: TGTGCCAGCTCACCGGACAGGGTGTCCGGAAACACCATATATTTT. Its protein product is CASSPDRVSGNTIYF. The variable domain in full, completed from reference TRBV18 and TRBJ1-3, reads NAGVMQNPRHLVRRRGQEARLRCSPMKGHSHVYWYRQLPEEGLKFMVYLQKENIIDESGMPKERFSAEFPKEGPSILRIQQVVRGDSAAYFCASSPDRVSGNTIYFGEGSWLTVV.

The chain couples TRBV29-1 to TRBJ2-7, with D perhaps TRBD2 (6 bases). V lost 4 bases to trimming and J lost 7 bases, with 11 bases between them. CDR3 length: 11 amino acids. Germline V gene sequence: CDR1 SQVTM, CDR2 ANQGSEA. The CDR3 bases are TGCAGCGTTGGGCCCCGGGGGGAGCAGTACTTC. Protein: CSVGPRGEQYF.

The V gene is TRBV10-3, the J gene TRBJ1-1; 12 nucleotides line up with TRBD1. This CDR3 has 14 amino acids. V dropped 10 bases and J dropped 6; count of bases not matched to a gene: 9. Germline CDR1 ENHRY, CDR2 SYGVKD. The CDR3 protein is CATFLGQGASEAFF. The DNA of the CDR3 is TGTGCCACCTTCCTGGGACAGGGGGCTTCTGAAGCTTTCTTT.